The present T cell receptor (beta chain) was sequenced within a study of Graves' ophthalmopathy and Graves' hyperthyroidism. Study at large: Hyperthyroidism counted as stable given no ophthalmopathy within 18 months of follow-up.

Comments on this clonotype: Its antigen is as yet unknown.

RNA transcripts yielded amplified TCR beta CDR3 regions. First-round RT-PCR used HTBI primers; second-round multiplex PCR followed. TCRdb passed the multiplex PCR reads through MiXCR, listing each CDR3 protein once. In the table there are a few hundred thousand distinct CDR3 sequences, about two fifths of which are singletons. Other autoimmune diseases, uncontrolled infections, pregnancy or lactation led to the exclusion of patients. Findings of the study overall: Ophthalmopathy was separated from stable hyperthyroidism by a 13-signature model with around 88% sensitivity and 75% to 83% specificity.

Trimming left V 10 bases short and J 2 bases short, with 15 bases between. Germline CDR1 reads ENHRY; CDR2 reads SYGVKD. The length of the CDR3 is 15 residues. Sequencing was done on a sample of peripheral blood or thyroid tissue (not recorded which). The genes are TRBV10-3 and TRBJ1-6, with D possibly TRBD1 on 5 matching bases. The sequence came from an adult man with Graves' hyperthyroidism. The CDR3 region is CATPGPGPYNSPLHF. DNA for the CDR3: TGTGCCACTCCGGGCCCGGGGCCCTATAATTCACCCCTCCACTTT.